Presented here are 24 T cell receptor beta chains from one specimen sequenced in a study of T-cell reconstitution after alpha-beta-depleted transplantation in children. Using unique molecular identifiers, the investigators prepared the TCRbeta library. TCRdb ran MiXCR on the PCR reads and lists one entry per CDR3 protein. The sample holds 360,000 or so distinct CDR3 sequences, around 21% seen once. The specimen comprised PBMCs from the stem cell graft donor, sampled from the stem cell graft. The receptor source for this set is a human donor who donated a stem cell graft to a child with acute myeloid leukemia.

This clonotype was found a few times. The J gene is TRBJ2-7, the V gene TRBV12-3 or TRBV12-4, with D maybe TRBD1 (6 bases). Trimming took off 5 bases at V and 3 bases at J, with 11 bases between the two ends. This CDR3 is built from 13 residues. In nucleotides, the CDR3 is TGTGCCAGCAGTCACAGGGTTGACTACGAGCAGTACTTC. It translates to CASSHRVDYEQYF.

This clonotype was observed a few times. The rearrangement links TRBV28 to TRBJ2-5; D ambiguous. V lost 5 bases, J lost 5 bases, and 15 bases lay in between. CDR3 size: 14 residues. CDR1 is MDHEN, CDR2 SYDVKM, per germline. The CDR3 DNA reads TGTGCCAGCAGTCGTGTAGGCCTTGGGGAGACCCAGTACTTC. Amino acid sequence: CASSRVGLGETQYF.

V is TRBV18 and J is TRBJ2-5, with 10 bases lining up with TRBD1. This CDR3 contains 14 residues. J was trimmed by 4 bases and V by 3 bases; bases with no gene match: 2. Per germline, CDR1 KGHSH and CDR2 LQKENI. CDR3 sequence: CASSPGQGLETQYF. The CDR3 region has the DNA TGTGCCAGCTCACCGGGACAGGGGTTAGAGACCCAGTACTTC.

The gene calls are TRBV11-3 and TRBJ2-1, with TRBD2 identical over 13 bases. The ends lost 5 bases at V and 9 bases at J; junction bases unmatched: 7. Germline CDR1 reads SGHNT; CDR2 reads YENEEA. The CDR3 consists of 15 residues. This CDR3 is CASSDRLAGGVEQFF. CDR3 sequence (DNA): TGTGCCAGCAGCGACCGACTAGCGGGAGGAGTTGAGCAGTTCTTC.

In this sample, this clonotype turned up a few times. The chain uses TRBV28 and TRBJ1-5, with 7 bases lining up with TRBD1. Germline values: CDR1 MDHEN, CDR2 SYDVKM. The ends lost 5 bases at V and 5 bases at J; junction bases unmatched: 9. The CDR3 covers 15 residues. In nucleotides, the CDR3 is TGTGCCAGCAGTCCAGGGGACAGACTTTATCAGCCCCAGCATTTT. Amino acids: CASSPGDRLYQPQHF.

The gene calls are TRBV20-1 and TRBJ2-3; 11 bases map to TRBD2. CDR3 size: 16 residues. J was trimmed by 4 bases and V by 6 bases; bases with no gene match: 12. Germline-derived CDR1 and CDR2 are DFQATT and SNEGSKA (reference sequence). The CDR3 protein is CSARRLAGGPPDTQYF. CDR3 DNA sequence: TGCAGTGCCAGGAGGCTAGCGGGAGGCCCCCCAGATACGCAGTATTTT.

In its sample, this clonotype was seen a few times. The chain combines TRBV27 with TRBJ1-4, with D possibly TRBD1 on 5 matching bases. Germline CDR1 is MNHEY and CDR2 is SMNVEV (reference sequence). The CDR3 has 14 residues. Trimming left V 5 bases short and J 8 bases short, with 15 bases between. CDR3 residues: CASSPLGVGEKLFF. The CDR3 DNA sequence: TGTGCCAGCAGTCCCTTAGGGGTAGGGGAAAAACTGTTTTTT. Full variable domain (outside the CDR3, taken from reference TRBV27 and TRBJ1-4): EAQVTQNPRYLITVTGKKLTVTCSQNMNHEYMSWYRQDPGLGLRQIYYSMNVEVTDKGDVPEGYKVSRKEKRNFPLILESPSPNQTSLYFCASSPLGVGEKLFFGSGTQLSVL.

CDR3 loop: CASSYPRLAGGGEQFF. The CDR3 coding sequence is TGTGCCAGCAGCTACCCTAGACTAGCGGGAGGAGGAGAGCAGTTCTTC. The chain has TRBV7-9 and TRBJ2-1, with TRBD2 identical over 13 bases. The CDR3 consists of 16 residues. Trimming took 4 bases from V and 10 from J; bases not matched to a gene: 10. Germline V gene lookup returns CDR1 SEHNR and CDR2 FQNEAQ (reference sequence).

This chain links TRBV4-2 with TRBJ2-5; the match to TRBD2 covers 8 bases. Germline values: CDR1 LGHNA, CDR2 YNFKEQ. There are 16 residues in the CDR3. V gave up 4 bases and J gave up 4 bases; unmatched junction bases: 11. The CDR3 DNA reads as TGTGCCAGCAGCCCTCTCAAGGTCCGGGAGGGAGAGACCCAGTACTTC. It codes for CASSPLKVREGETQYF.

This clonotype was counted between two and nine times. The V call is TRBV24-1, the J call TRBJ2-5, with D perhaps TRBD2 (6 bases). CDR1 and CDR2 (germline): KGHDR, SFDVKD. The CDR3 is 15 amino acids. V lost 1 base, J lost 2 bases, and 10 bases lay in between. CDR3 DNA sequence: TGTGCCACCAGTGATTTCAATAGCGGTCAAGAGACCCAGTACTTC. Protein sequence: CATSDFNSGQETQYF.

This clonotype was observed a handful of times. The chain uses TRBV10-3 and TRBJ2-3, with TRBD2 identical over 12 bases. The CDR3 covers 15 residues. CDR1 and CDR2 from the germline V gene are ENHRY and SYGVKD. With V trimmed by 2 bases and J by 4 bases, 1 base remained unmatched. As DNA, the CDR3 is TGTGCCATCAGTGAGAGACTAGCGGGAGCAGATACGCAGTATTTT. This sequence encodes CAISERLAGADTQYF.

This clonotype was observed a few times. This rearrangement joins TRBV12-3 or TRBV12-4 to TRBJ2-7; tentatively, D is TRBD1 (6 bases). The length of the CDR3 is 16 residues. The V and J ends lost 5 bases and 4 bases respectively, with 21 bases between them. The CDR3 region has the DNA TGTGCCAGCAGTCTTGGGGCAGGGGAAAACGGTTACGAGCAGTACTTC. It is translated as CASSLGAGENGYEQYF.

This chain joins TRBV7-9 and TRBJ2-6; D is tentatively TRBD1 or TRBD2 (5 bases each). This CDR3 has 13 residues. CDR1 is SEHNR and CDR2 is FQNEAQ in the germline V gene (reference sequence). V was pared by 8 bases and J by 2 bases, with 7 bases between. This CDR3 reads CASRDPGANVLTF. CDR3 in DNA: TGTGCCAGCCGGGACCCTGGGGCCAACGTCCTGACTTTC.

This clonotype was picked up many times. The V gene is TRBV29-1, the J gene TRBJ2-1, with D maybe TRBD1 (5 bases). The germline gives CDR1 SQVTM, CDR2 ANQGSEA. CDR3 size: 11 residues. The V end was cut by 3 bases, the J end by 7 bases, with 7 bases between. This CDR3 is CSVESGNEQFF. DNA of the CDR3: TGCAGCGTTGAGTCAGGGAATGAGCAGTTCTTC.

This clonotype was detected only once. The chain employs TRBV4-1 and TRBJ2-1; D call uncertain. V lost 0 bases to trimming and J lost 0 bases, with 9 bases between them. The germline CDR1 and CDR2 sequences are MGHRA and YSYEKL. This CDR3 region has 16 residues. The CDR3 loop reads CASSQDTRNSYNEQFF. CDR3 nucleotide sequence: TGCGCCAGCAGCCAAGATACCCGGAACTCCTACAATGAGCAGTTCTTC.

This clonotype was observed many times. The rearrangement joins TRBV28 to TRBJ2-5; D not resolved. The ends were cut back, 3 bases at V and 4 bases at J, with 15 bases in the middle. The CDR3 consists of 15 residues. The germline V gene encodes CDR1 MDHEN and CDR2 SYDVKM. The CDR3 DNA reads TGTGCCAGCAGTTTGACCTCGGGCCTAGGAGAGACCCAGTACTTC. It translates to CASSLTSGLGETQYF.

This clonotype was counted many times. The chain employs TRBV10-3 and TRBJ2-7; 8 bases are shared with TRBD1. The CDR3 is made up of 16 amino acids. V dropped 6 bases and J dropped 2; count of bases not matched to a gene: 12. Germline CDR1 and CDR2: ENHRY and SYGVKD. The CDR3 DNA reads TGTGCCATCAGCACGGACAGGGCATTCCCCCCCTACGAGCAGTACTTC. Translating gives CAISTDRAFPPYEQYF.

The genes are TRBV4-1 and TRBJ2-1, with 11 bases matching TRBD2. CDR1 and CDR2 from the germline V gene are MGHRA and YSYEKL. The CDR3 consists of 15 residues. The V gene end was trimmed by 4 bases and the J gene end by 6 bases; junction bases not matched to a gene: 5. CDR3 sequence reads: CASSLQGLAANEQFF. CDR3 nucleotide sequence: TGCGCCAGCAGCCTCCAGGGACTAGCGGCCAATGAGCAGTTCTTC.

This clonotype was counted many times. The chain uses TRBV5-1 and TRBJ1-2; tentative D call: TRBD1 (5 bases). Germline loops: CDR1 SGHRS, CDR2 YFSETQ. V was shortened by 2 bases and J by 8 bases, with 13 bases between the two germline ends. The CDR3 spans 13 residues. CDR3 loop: CASSFSAGTGYTF. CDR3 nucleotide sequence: TGCGCCAGCAGCTTTAGTGCGGGGACCGGCTACACCTTC.

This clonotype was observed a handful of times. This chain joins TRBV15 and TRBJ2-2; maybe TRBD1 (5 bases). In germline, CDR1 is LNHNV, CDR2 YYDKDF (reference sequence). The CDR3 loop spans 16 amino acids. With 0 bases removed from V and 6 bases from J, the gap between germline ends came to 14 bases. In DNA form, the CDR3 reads TGTGCCACCAGCAGAGATTTGAACAGGCTGGCCGGGGAGCTGTTTTTT. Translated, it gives CATSRDLNRLAGELFF.

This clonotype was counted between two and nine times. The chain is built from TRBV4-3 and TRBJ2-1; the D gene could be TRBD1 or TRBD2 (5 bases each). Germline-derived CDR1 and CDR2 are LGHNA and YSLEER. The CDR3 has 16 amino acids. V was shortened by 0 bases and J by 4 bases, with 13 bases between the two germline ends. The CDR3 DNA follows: TGCGCCAGCAGCCAAGATTGGGGGAACCCATACAATGAGCAGTTCTTC. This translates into CASSQDWGNPYNEQFF.

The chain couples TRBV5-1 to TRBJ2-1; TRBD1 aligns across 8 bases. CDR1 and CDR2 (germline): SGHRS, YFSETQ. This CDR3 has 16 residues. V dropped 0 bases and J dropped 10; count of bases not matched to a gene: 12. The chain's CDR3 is CASSLARGQVSLEQFF. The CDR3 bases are TGCGCCAGCAGCTTGGCCAGGGGGCAGGTATCCCTCGAGCAGTTCTTC. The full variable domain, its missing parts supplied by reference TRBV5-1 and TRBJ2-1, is KAGVTQTPRYLIKTRGQQVTLSCSPISGHRSVSWYQQTPGQGLQFLFEYFSETQRNKGNFPGRFSGRQFSNSRSEMNVSTLELGDSALYLCASSLARGQVSLEQFFGPGTRLTVL.

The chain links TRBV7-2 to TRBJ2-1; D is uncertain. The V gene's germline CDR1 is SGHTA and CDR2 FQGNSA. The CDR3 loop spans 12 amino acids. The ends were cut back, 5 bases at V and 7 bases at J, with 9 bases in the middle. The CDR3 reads CASSPGWNEQFF. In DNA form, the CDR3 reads TGTGCCAGCAGCCCCGGCTGGAATGAGCAGTTCTTC.

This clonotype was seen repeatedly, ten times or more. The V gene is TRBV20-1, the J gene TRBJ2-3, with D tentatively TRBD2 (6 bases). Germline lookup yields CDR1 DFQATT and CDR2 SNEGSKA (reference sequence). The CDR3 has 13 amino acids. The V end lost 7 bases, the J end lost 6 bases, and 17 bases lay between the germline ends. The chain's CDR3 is CSGRDAGRDTQYF. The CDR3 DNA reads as TGCAGTGGCAGGGACGCGGGACGTGATACGCAGTATTTT.